The 22 T cell receptor beta chains presented below share a single source sample, sequenced in a study of blood T cell repertoires in COVID-19. Sequencing was performed with immunoSEQ multiplex PCR; in TCRdb, only in-frame clones are kept and a portion is missing. The sample includes 300,000 to 400,000 clones, just over 85% of them seen just once. Material for sequencing was PBMCs or T cells enriched from blood (not recorded which). All receptors derive from a woman in her 40s with acute COVID-19.

The chain links TRBV18 to TRBJ2-2, with TRBD1 identical over 7 bases. The CDR3 has 14 amino acids. Trimming at V came to 3 bases and at J to 3 bases, leaving 1 base not matched to a gene. Looked up from germline, CDR1 is KGHSH and CDR2 is LQKENI. The CDR3: CASSPGQHTGELFF. As DNA, the CDR3 is TGTGCCAGCTCACCGGGACAGCACACCGGGGAGCTGTTTTTT.

V and J are TRBV7-3 and TRBJ2-1, with D perhaps matching TRBD2 (5 bases). V lost 5 bases to trimming and J lost 7 bases, with 15 bases between them. The CDR3 spans 14 residues. Germline V gene sequence: CDR1 SGHTA, CDR2 FQGTGA. The CDR3: CASSPGERDNEQFF. The CDR3 bases are TGTGCCAGCAGCCCCGGGGAAAGGGATAATGAGCAGTTCTTC.

On this clone: This sample also contains other DNA sequences that code for the same CDR3. J is TRBJ2-7 and V is TRBV7-9; D is possibly TRBD1 (6 bases). Germline values: CDR1 SEHNR, CDR2 FQNEAQ (reference sequence). Trimming shortened V by 4 bases and J by 1 base, and 8 bases separated the two germline ends. This CDR3 comprises 13 residues. The CDR3 loop is CASSSGQSYEQYF. The CDR3 region has the DNA TGTGCCAGCAGCTCCGGACAGTCCTACGAGCAGTACTTC. Combining the CDR3 with reference TRBV7-9 and TRBJ2-7 gives the whole variable domain DTGVSQNPRHKITKRGQNVTFRCDPISEHNRLYWYRQTLGQGPEFLTYFQNEAQLEKSRLLSDRFSAERPKGSFSTLEIQRTEQGDSAMYLCASSSGQSYEQYFGPGTRLTVT.

The chain uses TRBV5-6 and TRBJ2-2; TRBD1 aligns across 10 bases. The length of the CDR3 is 15 residues. CDR1 and CDR2 (germline): SGHDT, YYEEEE. Trimming at V came to 4 bases and at J to 8 bases, leaving 8 bases not matched to a gene. Written as DNA, the CDR3 is TGTGCCAGCAGCCCTGACAGGGGGCAAGGGGGGGAGCTGTTTTTT. This codes for CASSPDRGQGGELFF.

This chain joins TRBV29-1 and TRBJ1-5; D call uncertain. This CDR3 has 13 residues. The V end lost 4 bases, the J end lost 7 bases, and 14 bases lay between the germline ends. Per the germline V gene, CDR1 is SQVTM and CDR2 is ANQGSEA. The CDR3 here is CSVGFTGSQPQHF. CDR3 nucleotides: TGCAGCGTTGGGTTTACGGGAAGCCAGCCCCAGCATTTT.

The rearrangement links TRBV25-1 to TRBJ2-5; no reliable D call. The CDR3 extends over 15 amino acids. The germline V gene has CDR1 MGHDK and CDR2 SYGVNS. With 2 bases removed from V and 6 bases from J, the gap between germline ends came to 16 bases. The CDR3 DNA reads TGTGCCAGCAGTGAAGGTCAGACTTTTCTACAGACCCAGTACTTC. It specifies CASSEGQTFLQTQYF.

The chain is built from TRBV19 and TRBJ1-1, with D maybe TRBD1 (5 bases). The length of the CDR3 is 16 residues. The V gene lost 3 bases and the J gene lost 1 base, with 15 bases spanning the gap. The germline V gene has CDR1 LNHDA and CDR2 SQIVND (reference sequence). The CDR3, as DNA: TGTGCCAGTAGTATTGATGGGCGTAGGGGGAACACTGAAGCTTTCTTT. Its translation: CASSIDGRRGNTEAFF. The whole variable domain, remainder taken from reference TRBV19 and TRBJ1-1, is DGGITQSPKYLFRKEGQNVTLSCEQNLNHDAMYWYRQDPGQGLRLIYYSQIVNDFQKGDIAEGYSVSREKKESFPLTVTSAQKNPTAFYLCASSIDGRRGNTEAFFGQGTRLTVV.

V and J are TRBV6-5 and TRBJ2-7; 9 bases fit TRBD1. Trimming cost V 0 bases and J 5 bases; bases outside gene matches: 5. This CDR3 has 15 residues. Germline-derived CDR1 and CDR2 are MNHEY and SVGAGI. CDR3 DNA: TGTGCCAGCAGTTACTCGTGGACAGGGGTCCACGAGCAGTACTTC. Translation gives CASSYSWTGVHEQYF.

The chain is built from TRBV4-3 and TRBJ1-5; 8 bases line up with TRBD1. Germline values: CDR1 LGHNA, CDR2 YSLEER. The CDR3 is 17 amino acids. The junction had 8 bases not matched to a gene; V was cut back by 4 bases and J by 0 bases. CDR3 amino acids: CASSRDRKGYSNQPQHF. As DNA, the CDR3 is TGCGCCAGCAGCCGGGACAGGAAGGGGTATAGCAATCAGCCCCAGCATTTT.

This clone was counted a single time. J is TRBJ1-2 and V is TRBV28; D uncertain. V gave up 9 bases and J gave up 4 bases, with 15 bases separating them. This CDR3 has 13 amino acids. Germline loops: CDR1 MDHEN, CDR2 SYDVKM. DNA for the CDR3: TGTGCCAGTAATGGAGACCTTAGCTATGGCTACACCTTC. It is translated as CASNGDLSYGYTF.

The V gene is TRBV5-5, the J gene TRBJ2-5; 7 bases match TRBD2. The CDR3 is 13 residues long. The J segment lost 1 base and the V segment lost 4 bases, leaving 1 base of the junction unmatched. Germline CDR1 SGHKS, CDR2 YYEKEE (reference sequence). The CDR3 DNA sequence: TGTGCCAGCAGCCCGGGGGGCCAAGAGACCCAGTACTTC. Residues: CASSPGGQETQYF.

J is TRBJ2-1 and V is TRBV7-2, with 9 positions matching TRBD2. The CDR3 loop spans 15 amino acids. Germline V gene sequence: CDR1 SGHTA, CDR2 FQGNSA. J gave up 10 bases and V 1 base, and 8 bases lay outside the gene matches. CDR3 loop: CASSLVLRGGHEQFF. The CDR3 coding sequence is TGTGCCAGCAGCTTAGTATTGCGGGGGGGTCACGAGCAGTTCTTC.

Details on this clone: This CDR3 is also generated by other DNA sequences in the sample. V gene TRBV4-2 combines with J gene TRBJ2-5; D unresolved. Trimming took off 2 bases at V and 4 bases at J, with 5 bases between the two ends. The CDR3 is made up of 12 amino acids. The germline V gene has CDR1 LGHNA and CDR2 YNFKEQ. The CDR3 nucleotides read TGTGCCAGCAGCCAACGTAGAGAGACCCAGTACTTC. Translation: CASSQRRETQYF.

This clone was picked up a small number of times. The chain couples TRBV7-2 to TRBJ1-2, with 7 bases identical to TRBD1. Per germline, CDR1 SGHTA and CDR2 FQGNSA. J was trimmed by 6 bases and V by 3 bases; bases with no gene match: 7. This CDR3 is 14 amino acids long. The CDR3 nucleotides are TGTGCCAGCAGCTTGGGACAGTCTGTCCATGGCTACACCTTC. This translates into CASSLGQSVHGYTF.

The chain links TRBV10-2 to TRBJ1-2; a weak D match, TRBD1 (5 bases). CDR3 length: 14 amino acids. V shed 2 bases and J shed 2 bases, with 9 bases lying between them. Germline-derived CDR1 and CDR2 are WSHSY and SAAADI. The CDR3 sequence is CASSERGENYGYTF. Written as DNA, the CDR3 is TGCGCCAGCAGTGAGCGGGGGGAAAACTATGGCTACACCTTC.

The V gene is TRBV4-3, the J gene TRBJ2-7; 10 bases map to TRBD2. This CDR3 has 18 amino acids. Germline loops: CDR1 LGHNA, CDR2 YSLEER. V trimming: 0 bases; J trimming: 5 bases; junction bases outside the gene matches: 13. The CDR3 nucleotides read TGCGCCAGCAGCCAAGATCTAGGGGCTAGCGGGAGCCCCCACGAGCAGTACTTC. This translates into CASSQDLGASGSPHEQYF.

The V call is TRBV7-7, the J call TRBJ2-3; the D gene is possibly TRBD2 (5 bases). Per the germline V gene, CDR1 is SSHAT and CDR2 is FNYEAQ (reference sequence). The V end lost 0 bases, the J end lost 3 bases, and 10 bases lay between the germline ends. There are 15 residues in the CDR3. Written as DNA, the CDR3 is TGTGCCAGCAGCTTAGCTCCCGGGAAGACAGATACGCAGTATTTT. This encodes CASSLAPGKTDTQYF.

The chain recombines TRBV6-2 or TRBV6-3 with TRBJ2-5; 7 positions match TRBD1. The CDR3 totals 16 residues. The V segment lost 7 bases and the J segment 2 bases; nucleotides outside the gene matches: 13. Germline CDR1 MNHEY, CDR2 SVGEGT. The CDR3 region has the DNA TGTGCCAGCAACCCCTGGGGGACAGTACAACAAGAGACCCAGTACTTC. Protein product: CASNPWGTVQQETQYF.

The chain employs TRBV9 and TRBJ2-3; D is perhaps TRBD2 (6 bases). The CDR3 spans 14 residues. CDR1 is SGDLS and CDR2 is YYNGEE in the germline V gene. The V and J ends lost 7 bases and 2 bases respectively, with 14 bases between them. CDR3 region: CASGPAGHTDTQYF. The CDR3 nucleotides are TGTGCCAGCGGGCCGGCGGGGCACACAGATACGCAGTATTTT.

CDR3 residues: CASIPGQGLLRSQPQHF. CDR3 DNA sequence: TGTGCCAGTATTCCGGGACAGGGGCTCTTGAGGAGTCAGCCCCAGCATTTT. V usage is TRBV19 and J usage is TRBJ1-5; 10 bases map to TRBD1. Losses at the gene ends were 7 bases for V and 6 bases for J; bases not matched to a gene: 15. Per the germline V gene, CDR1 is LNHDA and CDR2 is SQIVND (reference sequence). CDR3 size: 17 residues.

DNA for the CDR3: TGTGCCACCAGCAGAGTAAAATCTGAAAAACTGTTTTTT. This translates into CATSRVKSEKLFF. The gene calls are TRBV15 and TRBJ1-4; D gene unclear. Trimming stripped 1 base from V and 7 bases from J, with 7 bases between. CDR1 LNHNV and CDR2 YYDKDF come from the germline V gene (reference sequence). The CDR3 consists of 13 residues.

The chain uses TRBV6-2 or TRBV6-3 and TRBJ1-6, with 8 bases that match TRBD1. The length of the CDR3 is 17 residues. J was trimmed by 0 bases and V by 2 bases; bases with no gene match: 3. CDR1 MNHEY and CDR2 SVGEGT come from the germline V gene. CDR3 amino acids: CASSYATGGSYNSPLHF. DNA of the CDR3: TGTGCCAGCAGTTACGCAACAGGGGGCTCCTATAATTCACCCCTCCACTTT.